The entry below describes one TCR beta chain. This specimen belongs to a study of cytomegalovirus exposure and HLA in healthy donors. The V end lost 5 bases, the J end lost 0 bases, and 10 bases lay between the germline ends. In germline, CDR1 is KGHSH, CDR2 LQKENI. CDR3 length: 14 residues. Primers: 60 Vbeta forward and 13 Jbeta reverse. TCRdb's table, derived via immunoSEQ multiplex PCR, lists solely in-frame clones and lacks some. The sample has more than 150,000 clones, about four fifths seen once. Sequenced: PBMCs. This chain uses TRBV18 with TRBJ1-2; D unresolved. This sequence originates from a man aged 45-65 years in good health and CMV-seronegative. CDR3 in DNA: TGTGCCAGCTCAAACCAGGAGGCTAACTATGGCTACACCTTC. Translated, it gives CASSNQEANYGYTF.